The rows below give T cell receptor beta chains drawn from one sample of a study of T cell responses to AZD1222 COVID-19 vaccine. Sequencing was performed with immunoSEQ multiplex PCR; in TCRdb, only in-frame clones are kept and a portion is missing. The sample consists of 170,000 or so clones, less than 95% of them appearing once. The material sequenced was peripheral blood, taken on day 0 of AZD1222 vaccination. All receptors derive from an adult in good health. Each CDR3 is given with its conserved first and last residue. The order of the fields is J gene, clone size, D gene, V gene, CDR3 protein, CDR3 DNA. A D gene is named only where the DNA matches it firmly. Some rows have no size entry. The others give once, few or many, or a class for an expanded clone.

J: TRBJ2-5
size: -
D: -
V: TRBV7-9
CDR3: CASSLGGHTQGETQYF
DNA: TGTGCCAGCAGCTTGGGTGGCCACACCCAGGGCGAGACCCAGTACTTC

J: TRBJ1-1
size: -
D: -
V: TRBV7-8
CDR3: CASSLRGGSGGTEAFF
DNA: TGTGCCAGCAGCTTAAGGGGGGGATCGGGAGGCACTGAAGCTTTCTTT

J: TRBJ2-2
size: -
D: -
V: TRBV7-9
CDR3: CASSSAGTLGELFF
DNA: TGTGCCAGCAGCTCCGCCGGGACCCTCGGGGAGCTGTTTTTT

J: TRBJ1-1
size: once
D: TRBD1
V: TRBV15
CDR3: CATSSGRGFTEAFF
DNA: TGTGCCACCAGCAGTGGCAGGGGGTTTACTGAAGCTTTCTTT

J: TRBJ2-7
size: -
D: -
V: TRBV23-1
CDR3: CASSQWASRHEQYF
DNA: TGCGCCAGCAGTCAATGGGCCAGCCGCCACGAGCAGTACTTC

J: TRBJ1-1
size: -
D: -
V: TRBV5-3
CDR3: CARSLMGVYTEAFF
DNA: TGTGCCAGAAGCCTCATGGGGGTGTACACTGAAGCTTTCTTT

J: TRBJ1-1
size: -
D: TRBD1
V: TRBV4-3
CDR3: CASSHGQGAAFF
DNA: TGCGCCAGCAGCCACGGACAGGGCGCAGCTTTCTTT

J: TRBJ1-2
size: -
D: -
V: TRBV9
CDR3: CASSLGADLRDYGYTF
DNA: TGTGCCAGCAGCCTAGGGGCCGATCTAAGGGACTATGGCTACACCTTC

J: TRBJ2-1
size: -
D: TRBD1
V: TRBV7-9
CDR3: CASSLGGQGGEQFF
DNA: TGTGCCAGCAGCTTGGGGGGACAGGGCGGTGAGCAGTTCTTC

J: TRBJ1-1
size: few
D: -
V: TRBV18
CDR3: CASSPVRTFKNTEAFF
DNA: TGTGCCAGCTCACCTGTCCGGACGTTTAAGAACACTGAAGCTTTCTTT

J: TRBJ1-2
size: -
D: TRBD1
V: TRBV30
CDR3: CAWIPGTVSRGYTF
DNA: TGTGCCTGGATCCCCGGGACAGTCTCGCGGGGCTACACCTTC

J: TRBJ1-2
size: -
D: TRBD1
V: TRBV5-1
CDR3: CASTTDSRGLDGYTF
DNA: TGCGCCAGCACAACCGATAGCAGGGGGCTAGATGGCTACACCTTC

J: TRBJ1-1
size: -
D: -
V: TRBV12-3/TRBV12-4
CDR3: CASSLTRNTEAFF
DNA: TGTGCCAGCAGTTTAACGAGGAACACTGAAGCTTTCTTT

J: TRBJ2-3
size: -
D: -
V: TRBV25-1
CDR3: CASTGTGKGYF
DNA: TGTGCCAGCACGGGAACGGGGAAAGGGTATTTT

J: TRBJ1-5
size: -
D: TRBD1
V: TRBV25-1
CDR3: CASSGTGGLRPQHF
DNA: TGTGCCAGCAGTGGGACAGGGGGTCTTCGGCCCCAGCATTTT

J: TRBJ2-2
size: -
D: -
V: TRBV24-1
CDR3: CATSDQDQGGELFF
DNA: TGTGCCACCAGTGACCAAGACCAGGGCGGGGAGCTGTTTTTT

J: TRBJ1-1
size: -
D: -
V: TRBV14
CDR3: CASSREFRGTEAFF
DNA: TGTGCCAGCAGCCGAGAGTTCAGGGGAACTGAAGCTTTCTTT